The 14 T cell receptor beta chains below come from one sample, sequenced in a study of T cell responses to AZD1222 COVID-19 vaccine. Sequencing was performed with immunoSEQ multiplex PCR; in TCRdb, only in-frame clones are kept and a portion is missing. Of around 88,000 clones detected, around 90% appear once; the ten largest clones hold under 7%. Here the sequenced sample was peripheral blood, taken on day 0 of AZD1222 vaccination. The receptors derive from an adult in good health.

This clone showed up just once. In nucleotides, the CDR3 is TGTGCCAGTAGTATAGATGGACTAGCGGCGAACACCGGGGAGCTGTTTTTT. Residues: CASSIDGLAANTGELFF. The chain recombines TRBV19 with TRBJ2-2, with 10 nucleotides matching TRBD2. CDR1 is LNHDA, CDR2 SQIVND, per germline (reference sequence). This CDR3 has 17 residues. V was clipped by 0 bases and J by 0 bases; unmatched bases: 1.

The V and J genes are TRBV6-6 and TRBJ2-7, with 8 positions matching TRBD2. Germline V gene data show CDR1 as MNHNY and CDR2 as SVGAGI (reference sequence). CDR3 size: 15 residues. Germline trimming cut 6 bases from V and 2 bases from J; bases unmatched to any gene: 9. CDR3 amino acids: CASRRGLARTYEQYF. The CDR3 nucleotides are TGTGCCAGCAGACGCGGACTAGCCCGGACCTACGAGCAGTACTTC.

The rearrangement links TRBV5-1 to TRBJ1-6, with TRBD1 identical over 7 bases. J was trimmed by 9 bases and V by 2 bases; bases with no gene match: 5. The germline V gene has CDR1 SGHRS and CDR2 YFSETQ. The CDR3 has 14 amino acids. CDR3 residues: CASSLGGAGSPLHF. CDR3 nucleotides: TGCGCCAGCAGCTTAGGGGGCGCGGGTTCACCCCTCCACTTT.

The chain uses TRBV6-5 and TRBJ2-5; D remains unclear. Germline V gene sequence: CDR1 MNHEY, CDR2 SVGAGI. This CDR3 is built from 14 residues. The ends were cut back, 9 bases at V and 5 bases at J, with 19 bases in the middle. The CDR3 protein is CASGTEGRRETQYF. DNA of the CDR3: TGTGCCAGTGGAACTGAAGGGCGGCGGGAGACCCAGTACTTC.

This clone was seen just once. This chain joins TRBV11-2 and TRBJ2-5; perhaps TRBD1 as D (5 bases). The V gene's germline CDR1 is SGHAT and CDR2 FQNNGV. V dropped 3 bases and J dropped 5 bases, with 16 bases sitting between them. This CDR3 contains 15 residues. The CDR3 region has the DNA TGTGCCAGCAGCTTCAGCCCGGCAGGGCGTGAGACCCAGTACTTC. Protein product: CASSFSPAGRETQYF.

For this clone: The same CDR3 is also encoded by other DNA sequences in this sample. V usage is TRBV24-1 and J usage is TRBJ2-7, with TRBD1 as a possible D gene (5 bases). The CDR3 is 12 amino acids. Deletions cut 0 bases from V and 6 bases from J, with 5 bases between. Germline V CDR1 and CDR2: KGHDR, SFDVKD. The CDR3 region has the DNA TGTGCCACCAGTGATTTGAGGGGCGAGCAGTACTTC. Residues: CATSDLRGEQYF.

The chain is built from TRBV6-6 and TRBJ2-3, with 7 bases matching TRBD1. There are 13 residues in the CDR3. CDR1 and CDR2 (germline): MNHNY, SVGAGI (reference sequence). The ends lost 7 bases at V and 4 bases at J; junction bases unmatched: 5. CDR3 in DNA: TGTGCCAGCAATAGACAGGGCGCAGATACGCAGTATTTT. This translates into CASNRQGADTQYF.

The chain joins TRBV29-1 to TRBJ1-1; the D is unclear. CDR1 and CDR2 from the germline V gene are SQVTM and ANQGSEA. Trimming removed 4 bases at V and 1 base at J, with 7 bases between. This CDR3 has 12 residues. This CDR3 reads CSVGGWNTEAFF. The CDR3 coding sequence is TGCAGCGTTGGTGGGTGGAACACTGAAGCTTTCTTT.

The rearrangement joins TRBV10-3 to TRBJ2-7; the D call may be TRBD1 or TRBD2 (5 bases each). CDR3 length: 12 residues. Germline V gives CDR1 ENHRY, CDR2 SYGVKD. Trimming took off 6 bases at V and 6 bases at J, with 12 bases between the two ends. For the CDR3, the DNA is TGTGCCATCAGCCCGAGGGGAAGCGAGCAGTACTTC. Residues: CAISPRGSEQYF.

This chain uses TRBV7-2 with TRBJ2-5, with 9 bases identical to TRBD1. Germline V gene data show CDR1 as SGHTA and CDR2 as FQGNSA. Losses at the gene ends were 4 bases for V and 2 bases for J; bases not matched to a gene: 8. This CDR3 has 16 amino acids. CDR3 region: CASSYRDRVIQETQYF. The DNA for the CDR3 is TGTGCCAGCAGCTACCGGGACAGGGTAATACAAGAGACCCAGTACTTC.

V and J are TRBV28 and TRBJ2-6; D is perhaps TRBD1 (5 bases). Germline CDR1 reads MDHEN; CDR2 reads SYDVKM. Between the trimmed V and J ends, which lost 5 bases and 1 base, there was a span of 9 bases. The CDR3 covers 15 residues. Written as DNA, the CDR3 is TGTGCCAGCAGTCAACCAGGGTCTGGGGCCAACGTCCTGACTTTC. As protein: CASSQPGSGANVLTF. The full variable domain, in which reference TRBV28 and TRBJ2-6 provide the parts outside the CDR3, is DVKVTQSSRYLVKRTGEKVFLECVQDMDHENMFWYRQDPGLGLRLIYFSYDVKMKEKGDIPEGYSVSREKKERFSLILESASTNQTSMYLCASSQPGSGANVLTFGAGSRLTVL.

In this sample, this clone is medium-sized. The chain combines TRBV27 with TRBJ2-2; D might be TRBD1 or TRBD2, each matching 5 bases. CDR3 length: 12 residues. V dropped 2 bases and J dropped 10 bases, with 8 bases sitting between them. The germline gives CDR1 MNHEY, CDR2 SMNVEV (reference sequence). In DNA, the CDR3 is TGTGCCAGCAGTTTAGAGGGGCAGGAGCTGTTTTTT. It translates to CASSLEGQELFF.

CDR3 sequence: CASSNQDHVVQFF. The DNA for the CDR3 is TGTGCCAGTAGTAACCAAGACCACGTCGTGCAGTTCTTC. This chain links TRBV19 with TRBJ2-1, with unresolved D. Germline V CDR1 and CDR2: LNHDA, SQIVND (reference sequence). V was pared by 4 bases and J by 12 bases, with 16 bases between. This CDR3 has 13 residues.

The chain joins TRBV27 to TRBJ1-1; 7 bases are a match to TRBD1. This CDR3 has 13 amino acids. The germline V gene has CDR1 MNHEY and CDR2 SMNVEV (reference sequence). V shed 8 bases and J 4 bases; nucleotides not matched to a gene: 7. The CDR3 spells CASSLRDSTEAFF. The CDR3 coding sequence is TGTGCCAGCTCCCTCCGGGACAGCACTGAAGCTTTCTTT.